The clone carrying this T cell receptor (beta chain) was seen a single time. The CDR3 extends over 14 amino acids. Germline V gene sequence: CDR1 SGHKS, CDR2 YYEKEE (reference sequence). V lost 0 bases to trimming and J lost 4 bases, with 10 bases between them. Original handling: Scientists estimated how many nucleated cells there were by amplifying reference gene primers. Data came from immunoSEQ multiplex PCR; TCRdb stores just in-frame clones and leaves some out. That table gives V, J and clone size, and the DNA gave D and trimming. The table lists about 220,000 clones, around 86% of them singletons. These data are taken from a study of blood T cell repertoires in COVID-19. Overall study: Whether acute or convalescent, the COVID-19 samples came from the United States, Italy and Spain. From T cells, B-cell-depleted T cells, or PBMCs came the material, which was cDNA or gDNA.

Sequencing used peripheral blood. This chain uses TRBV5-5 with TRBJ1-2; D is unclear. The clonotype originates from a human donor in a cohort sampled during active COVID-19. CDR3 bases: TGTGCCAGCAGCTTGGATCCCCTATCCTATGGCTACACCTTC. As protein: CASSLDPLSYGYTF.